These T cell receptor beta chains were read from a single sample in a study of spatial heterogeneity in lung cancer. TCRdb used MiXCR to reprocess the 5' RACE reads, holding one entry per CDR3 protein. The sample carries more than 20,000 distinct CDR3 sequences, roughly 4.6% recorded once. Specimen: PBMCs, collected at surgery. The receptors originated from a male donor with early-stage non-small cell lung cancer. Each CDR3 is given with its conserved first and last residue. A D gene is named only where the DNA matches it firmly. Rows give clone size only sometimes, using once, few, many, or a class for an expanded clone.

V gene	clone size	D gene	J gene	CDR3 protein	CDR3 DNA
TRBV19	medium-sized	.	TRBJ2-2	CASSIAGATGELFF	TGTGCCAGTAGTATTGCCGGGGCGACCGGGGAGCTGTTTTTT
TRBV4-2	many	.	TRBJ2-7	CASSRERQASYEQYF	TGTGCCAGCAGCCGGGAACGACAGGCGTCCTACGAGCAGTACTTC
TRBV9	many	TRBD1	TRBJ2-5	CASSERTGVQETQYF	TGTGCCAGCAGCGAAAGGACAGGGGTTCAAGAGACCCAGTACTTC
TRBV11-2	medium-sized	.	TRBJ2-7	CASSWGSSYEQYF	TGTGCCAGCAGTTGGGGGAGCTCCTACGAGCAGTACTTC
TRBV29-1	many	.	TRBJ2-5	CSSTGGRGQETQYF	TGCAGTTCAACCGGGGGAAGGGGGCAAGAGACCCAGTACTTC
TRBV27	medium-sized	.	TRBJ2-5	CASSLSNGEETQYF	TGTGCCAGCAGTTTATCGAATGGGGAAGAGACCCAGTACTTC
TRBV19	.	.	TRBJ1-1	CASFEGNRLNTEAFF	TGTGCCAGCTTCGAGGGGAATAGGCTGAACACTGAAGCTTTCTTT
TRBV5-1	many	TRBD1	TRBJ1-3	CASSLGQGTGNTIYF	TGCGCCAGCAGCTTGGGACAGGGTACCGGAAACACCATATATTTT
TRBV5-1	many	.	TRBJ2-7	CASSWTSLTYEQYF	TGCGCCAGCAGCTGGACCTCTCTTACCTACGAGCAGTACTTC
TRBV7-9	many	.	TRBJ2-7	CASSLGTVRYEQYF	TGTGCCAGCAGCCTCGGGACTGTACGGTACGAGCAGTACTTC
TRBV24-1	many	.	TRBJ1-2	CATSDAALSPYGYTF	TGTGCCACCAGTGATGCTGCATTGAGTCCCTATGGCTACACCTTC
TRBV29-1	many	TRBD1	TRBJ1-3	CSVSPGQGRQSGNTIYF	TGCAGCGTCTCGCCGGGACAGGGGCGACAGTCTGGAAACACCATATATTTT
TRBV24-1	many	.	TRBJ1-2	CATSDWSGGNYGYTF	TGTGCCACCAGTGATTGGAGTGGAGGGAACTATGGCTACACCTTC
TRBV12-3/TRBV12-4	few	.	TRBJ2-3	CASSLDAGITDTQYF	TGTGCCAGCAGTTTAGATGCGGGAATAACAGATACGCAGTATTTT